Sequencing of this T cell receptor beta chain was carried out in a study of cytomegalovirus exposure and HLA in healthy donors. With 60 Vbeta and 13 Jbeta primers, the PCR was carried out. Measured with immunoSEQ multiplex PCR; TCRdb has only the in-frame clones, and not every one. The repertoire includes approximately 130,000 clones, 65% to 90% of them detected once, and around 1.2% sits in the top ten. Study conclusions and caveats: In a later analysis, across HLA loci, associated TCR counts were highest for DRB1, lowest for HLA-C.

With regard to this clone: Antigen: not known.

The length of the CDR3 is 17 residues. V was clipped by 7 bases and J by 1 base; unmatched bases: 11. Germline V gene sequence: CDR1 SNHLY, CDR2 FYNNEI. The chain employs TRBV2 and TRBJ2-7, with 12 bases identical to TRBD1. The clonotype comes from a girl aged 2-15 years in good health and CMV-seronegative. The sequencing input was PBMCs. In nucleotides, the CDR3 is TGTGCCAGCAAGTATGGGACAGGGGGCTCTATATCCTACGAGCAGTACTTC. Protein sequence: CASKYGTGGSISYEQYF.